The rows below give T cell receptor beta chains drawn from one sample of a study of blood T cells in healthy people across ages. TCRdb fed the 5' RACE reads into MiXCR, producing one record per CDR3 protein. The sample shows about 2 million distinct CDR3 sequences, roughly 50% of them seen only once. The sample was blood. These receptors all stem from a woman between 40 and 50 years old in good health. Each CDR3 is given without its conserved first and last residue.

v_gene: TRBV12-3/TRBV12-4
j_gene: TRBJ2-5
CDR3aa: ASSFASAYQETQY

v_gene: TRBV29-1
j_gene: TRBJ1-2
CDR3aa: SVLVGDRNYGYT

v_gene: TRBV11-1
j_gene: TRBJ2-7
CDR3aa: ASSLGHAYEQY

v_gene: TRBV28
j_gene: TRBJ2-5
CDR3aa: ASSLYRGLRETQY

v_gene: TRBV29-1
j_gene: TRBJ2-5
CDR3aa: SVERSASGYQETQY

v_gene: TRBV4-3
j_gene: TRBJ2-2
CDR3aa: ASSQVFPNTGELF

v_gene: TRBV4-3
j_gene: TRBJ1-2
CDR3aa: ASSQEGAFGYT

v_gene: TRBV6-2/TRBV6-3
j_gene: TRBJ1-5
CDR3aa: ASSRNRADQPQH

v_gene: TRBV5-1
j_gene: TRBJ2-7
CDR3aa: ASSSGTIAPRDNEQY

v_gene: TRBV28
j_gene: TRBJ2-3
CDR3aa: ASREQTGRGTERGTTDTQY

v_gene: TRBV7-9
j_gene: TRBJ1-2
CDR3aa: ASSWDRVDYT

v_gene: TRBV4-1
j_gene: TRBJ2-5
CDR3aa: ASSHPDRVETQY

v_gene: TRBV5-1
j_gene: TRBJ2-5
CDR3aa: ASSLGRQGGGETQY

v_gene: TRBV3-1
j_gene: TRBJ2-1
CDR3aa: ASKGTGTGEQF

v_gene: TRBV6-2/TRBV6-3
j_gene: -
CDR3aa: ARAVVGSYEQY

v_gene: TRBV20-1
j_gene: TRBJ2-6
CDR3aa: SASREGGSTGANVLT

v_gene: TRBV20-1
j_gene: TRBJ2-3
CDR3aa: SAPLAGGLTDTQY

v_gene: TRBV7-8
j_gene: TRBJ2-7
CDR3aa: ASSPLAGHEQY

v_gene: TRBV2
j_gene: TRBJ2-5
CDR3aa: ASSEELTRQY

v_gene: TRBV2
j_gene: TRBJ2-3
CDR3aa: ASGSGMVPTSTDTQY

v_gene: TRBV5-1
j_gene: TRBJ2-1
CDR3aa: ASSLDRGEWNEQF

v_gene: TRBV3-1
j_gene: TRBJ1-2
CDR3aa: ASSPTPQGRGYT

v_gene: TRBV6-5
j_gene: TRBJ1-2
CDR3aa: ASGGQTRYGYT

v_gene: TRBV4-1
j_gene: TRBJ1-2
CDR3aa: ASSQDQGAYAGYT

v_gene: TRBV7-2
j_gene: TRBJ1-5
CDR3aa: ASSQIIDQPQH

v_gene: TRBV25-1
j_gene: TRBJ1-2
CDR3aa: ASRDGGHYGYT

v_gene: TRBV20-1
j_gene: -
CDR3aa: SASYRTGIYEQY

v_gene: TRBV5-1
j_gene: TRBJ2-6
CDR3aa: ASSMAGPGANVLT

v_gene: TRBV3-1
j_gene: TRBJ2-5
CDR3aa: ASSQDVGAWETQY

v_gene: TRBV20-1
j_gene: TRBJ2-3
CDR3aa: SARGTSAGDTQY

v_gene: TRBV20-1
j_gene: -
CDR3aa: SASKITPGTRGETQY

v_gene: TRBV24-1
j_gene: TRBJ2-3
CDR3aa: ATSETPGLAEPTSTDTQY

v_gene: TRBV11-2
j_gene: TRBJ2-3
CDR3aa: ASSHRQGADTQY

v_gene: TRBV12-3/TRBV12-4
j_gene: TRBJ2-5
CDR3aa: ASTTGETQY

v_gene: TRBV5-6
j_gene: TRBJ2-4
CDR3aa: ASSGITGAKNIQY

v_gene: TRBV9
j_gene: TRBJ1-1
CDR3aa: ASSRSPNTEAF

v_gene: TRBV7-2
j_gene: TRBJ2-1
CDR3aa: ASSLDGLDPQF

v_gene: TRBV5-4
j_gene: TRBJ1-6
CDR3aa: ASSLNPLAGSPLH

v_gene: TRBV6-1
j_gene: TRBJ2-3
CDR3aa: ASRYAGADTQY

v_gene: TRBV20-1
j_gene: TRBJ1-1
CDR3aa: SALGSEAF

v_gene: TRBV27
j_gene: TRBJ2-3
CDR3aa: ASSFARPGTDTQY

v_gene: TRBV4-1
j_gene: TRBJ2-1
CDR3aa: ASSQGTTHNEQF

v_gene: TRBV20-1
j_gene: TRBJ1-1
CDR3aa: SAWDGYTEAF

v_gene: TRBV7-9
j_gene: TRBJ2-5
CDR3aa: ASSLAGIETQY